This T cell receptor (beta chain) was found in a study of cytomegalovirus exposure and HLA in healthy donors. Overall study context: One earlier analysis, a look at some 180 million T cells, found around 110 million unique TCR beta sequences.

Germline V lookup: CDR1 MNHNS, CDR2 SASEGT. The CDR3 covers 17 residues. The V gene end was trimmed by 3 bases and the J gene end by 3 bases; junction bases not matched to a gene: 11. Findings and caveats of the study: HLA restriction was apparent for most CMV-associated TCR beta chains in a later analysis. As a later analysis showed, several of the most significant clusters appeared to be linked to common viral pathogens.

As to this clone: The target antigen is unknown.

PCR used 60 Vbeta primers and 13 Jbeta primers. The assay was immunoSEQ multiplex PCR, and TCRdb's table has in-frame clones only and misses some. Among 150,000 to 190,000 clones listed, about 85% were seen once. Sequenced material: PBMCs. This chain connects TRBV6-1 to TRBJ1-2, with TRBD1 matching 9 bases. The sequence derives from a woman younger than 30 in good health and CMV-seronegative. In DNA form, the CDR3 reads TGTGCCAGCAGTGATTGGACAGGGGTGGAAACGGACTATGGCTACACCTTC. Protein sequence: CASSDWTGVETDYGYTF.